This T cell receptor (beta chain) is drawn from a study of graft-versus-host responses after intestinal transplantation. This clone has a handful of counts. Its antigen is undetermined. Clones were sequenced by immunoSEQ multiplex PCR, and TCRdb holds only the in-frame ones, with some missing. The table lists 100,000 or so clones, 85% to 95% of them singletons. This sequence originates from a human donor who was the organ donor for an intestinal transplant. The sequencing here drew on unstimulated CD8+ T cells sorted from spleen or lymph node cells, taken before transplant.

Written as DNA, the CDR3 is TGCAGCGTTGAAAAGACTAGCGGTAATTCACAAGAGACCCAGTACTTC. It translates to CSVEKTSGNSQETQYF. The rearrangement joins TRBV29-1 to TRBJ2-5; 9 positions agree with TRBD2. Germline values: CDR1 SQVTM, CDR2 ANQGSEA. This CDR3 is built from 16 residues. V trimming: 2 bases; J trimming: 2 bases; junction bases outside the gene matches: 9.